Listed below are T cell receptor beta chains from one sample, sequenced in a study of blood T cell repertoires in COVID-19. The protocol was immunoSEQ multiplex PCR, while the TCRdb copy is restricted to in-frame clones and leaves out a portion. Here the sample spans around 130,000 clones, under 90% being singletons. The sample consisted of peripheral blood. The receptors originated from a man aged 60 to 69 with acute or convalescent COVID-19. Each CDR3 is given with its conserved first and last residue. D genes are given only for firm matches. Expanded clones are given a class, and other clones once, few, many or no size at all.

d_call clone_size j_call v_call cdr3_aa cdr3_nt
TRBD2 - TRBJ2-7 TRBV6-5 CASRGLAGVHEQYF TGTGCCAGCAGGGGACTAGCGGGAGTCCACGAGCAGTACTTC
- - TRBJ2-2 TRBV6-5 CASGNRVPGELFF TGTGCCAGCGGAAACAGGGTCCCCGGGGAGCTGTTTTTT
- once TRBJ2-1 TRBV7-2 CASSLEMYNEQFF TGTGCCAGCAGCTTGGAGATGTACAATGAGCAGTTCTTC
TRBD1 - TRBJ1-4 TRBV30 CAWTLEGAAEKLFF TGTGCCTGGACCCTGGAGGGGGCAGCGGAAAAACTGTTTTTT
TRBD1 - TRBJ2-5 TRBV19 CASSQFQGAGETQYF TGTGCCAGTAGCCAATTCCAGGGGGCGGGAGAGACCCAGTACTTC
TRBD2 once TRBJ2-1 TRBV7-7 CASSLGSTSGRNEQFF TGTGCCAGCAGCTTAGGGTCGACTAGCGGGAGAAATGAGCAGTTCTTC
- - TRBJ2-4 TRBV18 CASSPQARGNIQYF TGTGCCAGCTCACCACAGGCCCGGGGAAACATTCAGTACTTC
TRBD2 - TRBJ2-1 TRBV10-3 CAISGGGGRADNEQFF TGTGCCATCAGTGGGGGAGGCGGGAGAGCCGACAATGAGCAGTTCTTC
- - TRBJ2-4 TRBV5-4 CASSLTQGRGAKNIQYF TGTGCCAGCAGCTTGACCCAGGGGAGGGGAGCCAAAAACATTCAGTACTTC
TRBD2 - TRBJ2-5 TRBV7-2 CASSPTGTSGRETQYF TGTGCCAGCAGCCCAACCGGGACTAGCGGCCGAGAGACCCAGTACTTC
TRBD2 - TRBJ2-7 TRBV3-1/TRBV3-2 CASSQDYRTSGKHEQYF TGTGCCAGCAGCCAAGATTACCGGACTAGCGGGAAACACGAGCAGTACTTC
- - TRBJ1-4 TRBV4-1 CASSQEGTEEKLFF TGCGCCAGCAGCCAAGAAGGGACTGAAGAAAAACTGTTTTTT
- once TRBJ2-6 TRBV21-1 CASSKKYRGQGVSSGANVLTF TGTGCCAGCAGCAAAAAGTACCGGGGACAGGGAGTCTCCTCTGGGGCCAACGTCCTGACTTTC
TRBD1 - TRBJ2-7 TRBV7-2 CASSPRDRDLYEQYF TGTGCCAGCAGCCCCCGAGACAGGGACCTCTACGAGCAGTACTTC
TRBD2 - TRBJ2-1 TRBV7-2 CASSPWTSGSNEQFF TGTGCCAGCAGCCCTTGGACTAGCGGGAGCAATGAGCAGTTCTTC
- - TRBJ1-1 TRBV28 CASSLTGPSRRTEAFF TGTGCCAGCAGTTTAACAGGGCCTTCCCGAAGGACTGAAGCTTTCTTT